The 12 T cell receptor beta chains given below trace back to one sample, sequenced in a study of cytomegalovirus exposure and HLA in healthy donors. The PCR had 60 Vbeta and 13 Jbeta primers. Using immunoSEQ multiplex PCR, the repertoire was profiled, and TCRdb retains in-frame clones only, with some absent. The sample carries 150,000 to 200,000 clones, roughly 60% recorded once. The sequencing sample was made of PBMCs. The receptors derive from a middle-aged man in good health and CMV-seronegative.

CDR3 region: CASSPESTNYGYTF. CDR3 DNA sequence: TGTGCCAGCAGCCCCGAATCTACTAACTATGGCTACACCTTC. The rearrangement joins TRBV7-9 to TRBJ1-2; no clear D gene. The CDR3 sequence is 14 residues long. Germline V gives CDR1 SEHNR, CDR2 FQNEAQ (reference sequence). V lost 5 bases to trimming and J lost 0 bases, with 10 bases between them.

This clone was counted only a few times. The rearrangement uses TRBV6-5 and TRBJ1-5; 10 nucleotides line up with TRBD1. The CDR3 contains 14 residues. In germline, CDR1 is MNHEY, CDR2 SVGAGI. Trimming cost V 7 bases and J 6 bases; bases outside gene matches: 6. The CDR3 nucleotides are TGTGCCAGCAAGGGGACAGGGGAACGTCAGCCCCAGCATTTT. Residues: CASKGTGERQPQHF.

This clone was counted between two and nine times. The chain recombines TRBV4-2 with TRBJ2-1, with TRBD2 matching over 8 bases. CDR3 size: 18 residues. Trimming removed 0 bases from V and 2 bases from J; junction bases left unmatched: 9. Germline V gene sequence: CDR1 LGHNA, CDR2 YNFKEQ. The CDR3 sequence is CASSQDRSQGLAYNEQFF. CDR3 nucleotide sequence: TGTGCCAGCAGCCAAGATCGGAGTCAGGGACTAGCCTACAATGAGCAGTTCTTC.

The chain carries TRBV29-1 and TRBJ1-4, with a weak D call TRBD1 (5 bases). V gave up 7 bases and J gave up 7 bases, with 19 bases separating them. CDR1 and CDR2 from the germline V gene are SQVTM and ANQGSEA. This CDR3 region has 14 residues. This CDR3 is CSGRQTGSAEKLFF. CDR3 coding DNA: TGCAGCGGAAGGCAAACAGGCTCGGCTGAAAAACTGTTTTTT.

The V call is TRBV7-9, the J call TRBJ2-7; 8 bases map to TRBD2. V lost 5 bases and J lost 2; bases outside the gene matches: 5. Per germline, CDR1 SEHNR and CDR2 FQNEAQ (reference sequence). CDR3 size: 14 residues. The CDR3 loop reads CASSPGGATYEQYF. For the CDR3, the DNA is TGTGCCAGCAGCCCCGGGGGGGCCACCTACGAGCAGTACTTC.

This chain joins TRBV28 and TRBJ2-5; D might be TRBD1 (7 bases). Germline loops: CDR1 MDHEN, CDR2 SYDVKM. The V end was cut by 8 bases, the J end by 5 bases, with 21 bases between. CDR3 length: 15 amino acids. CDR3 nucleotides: TGTGCCAGCGGAGGGGGCTTACTTGGTTCGGAGACCCAGTACTTC. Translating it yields CASGGGLLGSETQYF.

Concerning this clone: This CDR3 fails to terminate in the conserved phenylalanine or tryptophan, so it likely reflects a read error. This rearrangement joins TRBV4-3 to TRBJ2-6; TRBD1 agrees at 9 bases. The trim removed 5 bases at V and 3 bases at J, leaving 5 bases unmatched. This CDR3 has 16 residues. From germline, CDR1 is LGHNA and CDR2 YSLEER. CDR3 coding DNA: TGCGCCAGCAGCTCACAGGGGGCGGGTGGGGCCAACGTCCTGACTGTC. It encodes CASSSQGAGGANVLTV.

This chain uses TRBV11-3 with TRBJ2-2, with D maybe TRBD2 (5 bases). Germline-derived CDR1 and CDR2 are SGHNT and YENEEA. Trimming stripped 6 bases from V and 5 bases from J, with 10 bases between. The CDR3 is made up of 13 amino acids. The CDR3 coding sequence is TGTGCCAGCAGTAAATTAGCGACCGGGGAGCTGTTTTTT. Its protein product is CASSKLATGELFF.

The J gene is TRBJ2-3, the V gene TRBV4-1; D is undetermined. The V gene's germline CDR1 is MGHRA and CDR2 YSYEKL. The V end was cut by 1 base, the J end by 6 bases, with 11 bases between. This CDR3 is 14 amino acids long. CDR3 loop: CASSQVQPTDTQYF. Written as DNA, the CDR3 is TGCGCCAGCAGCCAAGTACAGCCTACCGATACGCAGTATTTT.

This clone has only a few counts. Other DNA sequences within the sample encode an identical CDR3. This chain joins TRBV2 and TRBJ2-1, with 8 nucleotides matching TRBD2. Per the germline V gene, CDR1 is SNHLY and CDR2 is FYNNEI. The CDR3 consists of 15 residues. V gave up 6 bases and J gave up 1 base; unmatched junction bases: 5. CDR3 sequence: CASRAGGSSYNEQFF. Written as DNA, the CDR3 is TGTGCCAGCAGGGCGGGGGGAAGTTCCTACAATGAGCAGTTCTTC.

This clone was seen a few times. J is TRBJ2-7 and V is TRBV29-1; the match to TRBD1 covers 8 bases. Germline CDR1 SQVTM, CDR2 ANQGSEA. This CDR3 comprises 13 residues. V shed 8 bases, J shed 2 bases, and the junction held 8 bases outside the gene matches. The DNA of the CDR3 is TGCAGCACACGGACAGGGATAACCTACGAGCAGTACTTC. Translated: CSTRTGITYEQYF.

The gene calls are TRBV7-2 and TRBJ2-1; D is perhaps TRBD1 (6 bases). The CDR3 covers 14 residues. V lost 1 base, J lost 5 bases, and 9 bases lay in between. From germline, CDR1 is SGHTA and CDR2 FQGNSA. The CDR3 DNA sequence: TGTGCCAGCAGCTTAGGGACAGTCAACAATGAGCAGTTCTTC. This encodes CASSLGTVNNEQFF.